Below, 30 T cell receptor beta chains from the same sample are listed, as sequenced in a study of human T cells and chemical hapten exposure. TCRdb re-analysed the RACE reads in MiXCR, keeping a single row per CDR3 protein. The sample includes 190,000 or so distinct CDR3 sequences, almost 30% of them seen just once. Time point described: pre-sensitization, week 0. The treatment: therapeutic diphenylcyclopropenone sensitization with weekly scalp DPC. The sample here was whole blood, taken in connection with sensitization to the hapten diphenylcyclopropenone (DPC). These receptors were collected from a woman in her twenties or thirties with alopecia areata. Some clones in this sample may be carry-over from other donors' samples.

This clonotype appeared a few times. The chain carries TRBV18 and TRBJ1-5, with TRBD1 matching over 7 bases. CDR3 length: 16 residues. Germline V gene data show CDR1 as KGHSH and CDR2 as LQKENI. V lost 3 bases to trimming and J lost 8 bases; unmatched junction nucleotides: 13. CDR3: CASSPTGRQDLEPQHF. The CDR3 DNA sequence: TGTGCCAGCTCACCGACAGGGAGACAGGATTTGGAGCCCCAGCATTTT. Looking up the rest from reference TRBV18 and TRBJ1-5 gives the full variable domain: NAGVMQNPRHLVRRRGQEARLRCSPMKGHSHVYWYRQLPEEGLKFMVYLQKENIIDESGMPKERFSAEFPKEGPSILRIQQVVRGDSAAYFCASSPTGRQDLEPQHFGDGTRLSIL.

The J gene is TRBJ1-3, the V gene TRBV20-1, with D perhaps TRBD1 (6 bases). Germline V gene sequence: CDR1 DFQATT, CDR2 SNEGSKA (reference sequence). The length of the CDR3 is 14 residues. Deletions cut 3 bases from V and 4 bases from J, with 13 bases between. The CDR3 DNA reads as TGCAGTGCTAGGACGGGGGCGCGGGGAAACACCATATATTTT. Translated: CSARTGARGNTIYF.

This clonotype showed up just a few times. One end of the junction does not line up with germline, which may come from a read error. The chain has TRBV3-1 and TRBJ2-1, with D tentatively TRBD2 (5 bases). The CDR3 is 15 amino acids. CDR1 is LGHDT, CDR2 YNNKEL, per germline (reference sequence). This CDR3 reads CASRQEGKGNNEQFF. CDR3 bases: TGTGCCAGCAGACAAGAGGGAAAAGGGAACAATGAGCAGTTCTTC.

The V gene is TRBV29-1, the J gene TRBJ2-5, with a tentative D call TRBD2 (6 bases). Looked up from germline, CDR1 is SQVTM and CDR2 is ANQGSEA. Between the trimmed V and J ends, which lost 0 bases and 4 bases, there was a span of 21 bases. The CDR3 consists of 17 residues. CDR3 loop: CSVEDPPRGWTAETQYF. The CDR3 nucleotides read TGCAGCGTTGAAGATCCCCCTCGGGGGTGGACGGCAGAGACCCAGTACTTC.

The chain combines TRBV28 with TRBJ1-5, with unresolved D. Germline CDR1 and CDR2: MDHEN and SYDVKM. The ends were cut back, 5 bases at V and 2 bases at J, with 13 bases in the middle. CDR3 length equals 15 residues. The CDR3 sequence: CASSDYTERNQPQHF. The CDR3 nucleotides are TGTGCCAGCAGTGATTATACAGAACGCAATCAGCCCCAGCATTTT.

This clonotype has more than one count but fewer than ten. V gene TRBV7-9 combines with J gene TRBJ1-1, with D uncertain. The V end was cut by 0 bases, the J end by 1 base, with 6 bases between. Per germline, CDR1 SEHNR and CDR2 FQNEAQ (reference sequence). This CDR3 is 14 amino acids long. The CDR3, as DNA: TGTGCCAGCAGCTTAGCGGCTCGGAACACTGAAGCTTTCTTT. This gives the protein CASSLAARNTEAFF.

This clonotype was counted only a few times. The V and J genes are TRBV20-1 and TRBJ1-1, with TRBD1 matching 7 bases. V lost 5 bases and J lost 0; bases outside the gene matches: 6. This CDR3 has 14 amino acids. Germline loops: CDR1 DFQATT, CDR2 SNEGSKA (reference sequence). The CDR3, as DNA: TGCAGTGCTCCCCGGACAGGAGTGAACACTGAAGCTTTCTTT. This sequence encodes CSAPRTGVNTEAFF.

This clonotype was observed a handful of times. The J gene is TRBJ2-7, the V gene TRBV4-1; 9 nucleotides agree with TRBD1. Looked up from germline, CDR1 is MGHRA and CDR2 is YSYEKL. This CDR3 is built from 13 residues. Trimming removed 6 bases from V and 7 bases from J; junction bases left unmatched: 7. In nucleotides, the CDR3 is TGCGCCAGCAGTCTGGAGACAGGGGGTGAGCAGTACTTC. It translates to CASSLETGGEQYF.

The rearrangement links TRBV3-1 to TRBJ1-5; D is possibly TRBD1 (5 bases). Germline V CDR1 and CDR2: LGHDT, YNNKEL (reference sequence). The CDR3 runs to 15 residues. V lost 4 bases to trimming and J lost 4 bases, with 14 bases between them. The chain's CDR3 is CASSPEGTENQPQHF. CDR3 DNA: TGTGCCAGCAGCCCGGAGGGGACGGAGAATCAGCCCCAGCATTTT.

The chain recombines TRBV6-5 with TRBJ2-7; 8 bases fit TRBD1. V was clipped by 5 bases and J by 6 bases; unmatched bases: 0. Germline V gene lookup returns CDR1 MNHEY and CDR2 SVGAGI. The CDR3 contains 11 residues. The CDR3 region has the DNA TGTGCCAGCAGTACAGGGGGCGAGCAGTACTTC. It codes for CASSTGGEQYF.

CDR3 sequence (DNA): TGTGCCAGCAGCCAAGATTGGGGTCGGGGGACCCAGTACTTC. Encoded protein: CASSQDWGRGTQYF. The chain couples TRBV4-2 to TRBJ2-5; a possible D gene is TRBD2 (5 bases). Trimming shortened V by 0 bases and J by 7 bases, and 12 bases separated the two germline ends. The CDR3 covers 14 residues. Germline V gene lookup returns CDR1 LGHNA and CDR2 YNFKEQ.

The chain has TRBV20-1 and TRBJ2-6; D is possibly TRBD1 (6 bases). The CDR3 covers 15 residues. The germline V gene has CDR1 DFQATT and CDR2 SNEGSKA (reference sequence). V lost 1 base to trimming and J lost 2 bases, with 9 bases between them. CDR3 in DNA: TGCAGTGCTAGAGTTAGGGGGACTGGGGCCAACGTCCTGACTTTC. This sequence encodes CSARVRGTGANVLTF.

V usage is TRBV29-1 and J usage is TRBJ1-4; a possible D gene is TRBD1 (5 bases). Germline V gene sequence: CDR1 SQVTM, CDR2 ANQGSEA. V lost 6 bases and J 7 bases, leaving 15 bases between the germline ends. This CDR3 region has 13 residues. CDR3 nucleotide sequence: TGCAGCGTAGCCGCCAGGGAAGGTGAAAAACTGTTTTTT. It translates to CSVAAREGEKLFF. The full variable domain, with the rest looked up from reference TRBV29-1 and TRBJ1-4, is SAVISQKPSRDICQRGTSLTIQCQVDSQVTMMFWYRQQPGQSLTLIATANQGSEATYESGFVIDKFPISRPNLTFSTLTVSNMSPEDSSIYLCSVAAREGEKLFFGSGTQLSVL.

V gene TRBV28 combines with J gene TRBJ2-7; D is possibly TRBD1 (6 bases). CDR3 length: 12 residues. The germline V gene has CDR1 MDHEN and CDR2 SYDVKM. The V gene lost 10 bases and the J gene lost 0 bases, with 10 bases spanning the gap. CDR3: CATQGTSYEQYF. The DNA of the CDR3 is TGTGCCACCCAGGGGACCTCCTACGAGCAGTACTTC. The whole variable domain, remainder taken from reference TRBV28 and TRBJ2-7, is DVKVTQSSRYLVKRTGEKVFLECVQDMDHENMFWYRQDPGLGLRLIYFSYDVKMKEKGDIPEGYSVSREKKERFSLILESASTNQTSMYLCATQGTSYEQYFGPGTRLTVT.

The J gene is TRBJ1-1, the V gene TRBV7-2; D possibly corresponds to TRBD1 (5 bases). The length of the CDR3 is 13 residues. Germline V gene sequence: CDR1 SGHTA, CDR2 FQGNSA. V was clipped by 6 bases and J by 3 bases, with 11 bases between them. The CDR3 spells CASSETRDTEAFF. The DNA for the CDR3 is TGTGCCAGCAGTGAGACCAGGGACACTGAAGCTTTCTTT.

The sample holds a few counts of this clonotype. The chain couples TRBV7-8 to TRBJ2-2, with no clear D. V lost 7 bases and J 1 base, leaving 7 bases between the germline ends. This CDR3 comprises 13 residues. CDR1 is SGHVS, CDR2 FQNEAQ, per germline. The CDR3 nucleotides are TGTGCCAGCACAAACCTGAACACCGGGGAGCTGTTTTTT. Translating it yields CASTNLNTGELFF.

CDR3 in DNA: TGCAGCGTCCTCCGGGGAACTAGCACAGATACGCAGTATTTT. Translated: CSVLRGTSTDTQYF. This chain uses TRBV29-1 with TRBJ2-3, with D possibly matching TRBD2 (5 bases). Germline V lookup: CDR1 SQVTM, CDR2 ANQGSEA. Between the trimmed V and J ends, which lost 6 bases and 0 bases, there was a span of 13 bases. The CDR3 is 14 amino acids.

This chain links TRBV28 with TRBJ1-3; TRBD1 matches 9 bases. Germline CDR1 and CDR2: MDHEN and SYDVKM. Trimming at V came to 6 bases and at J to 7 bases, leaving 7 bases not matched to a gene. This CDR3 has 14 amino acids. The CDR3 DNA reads TGTGCCAGCAGAAGACAGGGGGGGTGGAACACCATATATTTT. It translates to CASRRQGGWNTIYF.

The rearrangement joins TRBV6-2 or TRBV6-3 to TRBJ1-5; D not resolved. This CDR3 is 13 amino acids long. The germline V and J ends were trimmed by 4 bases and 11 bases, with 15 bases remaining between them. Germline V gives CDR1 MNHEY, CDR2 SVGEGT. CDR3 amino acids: CASSLDPSLTQHF. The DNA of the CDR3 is TGTGCCAGCAGTTTGGACCCCTCTTTGACCCAGCATTTT.

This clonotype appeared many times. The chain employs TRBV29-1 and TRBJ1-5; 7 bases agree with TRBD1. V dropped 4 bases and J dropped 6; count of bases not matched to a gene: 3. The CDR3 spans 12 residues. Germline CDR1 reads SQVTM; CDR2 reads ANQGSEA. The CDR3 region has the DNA TGCAGCGTTGCGGAGGGGGCTCAGCCCCAGCATTTT. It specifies CSVAEGAQPQHF.

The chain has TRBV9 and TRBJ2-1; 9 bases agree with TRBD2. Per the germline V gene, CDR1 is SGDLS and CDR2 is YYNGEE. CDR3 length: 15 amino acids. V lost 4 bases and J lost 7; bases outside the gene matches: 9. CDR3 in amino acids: CASSSEGTSTNEQFF. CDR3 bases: TGTGCCAGCAGCTCTGAGGGGACTAGCACAAATGAGCAGTTCTTC.

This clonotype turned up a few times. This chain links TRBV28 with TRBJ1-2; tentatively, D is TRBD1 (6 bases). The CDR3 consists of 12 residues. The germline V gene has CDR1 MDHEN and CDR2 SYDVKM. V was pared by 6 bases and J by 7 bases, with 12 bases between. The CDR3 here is CASRAGALGYTF. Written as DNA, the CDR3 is TGTGCCAGCAGGGCGGGGGCGCTTGGCTACACCTTC.

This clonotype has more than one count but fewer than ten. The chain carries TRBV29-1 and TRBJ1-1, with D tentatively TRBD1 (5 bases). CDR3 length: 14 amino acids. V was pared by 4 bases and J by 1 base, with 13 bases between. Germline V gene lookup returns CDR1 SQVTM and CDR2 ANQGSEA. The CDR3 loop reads CSVGLGGGNTEAFF. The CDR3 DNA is TGCAGCGTTGGATTAGGCGGGGGGAACACTGAAGCTTTCTTT.

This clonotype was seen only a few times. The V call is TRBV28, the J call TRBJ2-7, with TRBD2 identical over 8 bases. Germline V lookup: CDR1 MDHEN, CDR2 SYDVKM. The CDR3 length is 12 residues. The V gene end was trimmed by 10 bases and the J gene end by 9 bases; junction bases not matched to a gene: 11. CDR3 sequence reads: CATNRIAGTQYF. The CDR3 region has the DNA TGTGCCACCAATAGAATAGCGGGAACGCAGTACTTC.

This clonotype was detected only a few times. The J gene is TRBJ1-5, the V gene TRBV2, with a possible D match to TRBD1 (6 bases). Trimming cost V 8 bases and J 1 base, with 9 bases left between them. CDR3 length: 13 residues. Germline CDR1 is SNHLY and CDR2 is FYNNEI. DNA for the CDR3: TGTGCCAGCGGGAGGGGGAGCAATCAGCCCCAGCATTTT. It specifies CASGRGSNQPQHF. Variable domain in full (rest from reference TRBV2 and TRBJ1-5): EPEVTQTPSHQVTQMGQEVILRCVPISNHLYFYWYRQILGQKVEFLVSFYNNEISEKSEIFDDQFSVERPDGSNFTLKIRSTKLEDSAMYFCASGRGSNQPQHFGDGTRLSIL.

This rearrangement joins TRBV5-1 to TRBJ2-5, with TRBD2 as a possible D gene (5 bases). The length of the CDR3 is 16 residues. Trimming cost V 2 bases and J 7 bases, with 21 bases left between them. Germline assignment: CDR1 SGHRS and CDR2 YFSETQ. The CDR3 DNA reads TGCGCCAGCAGCTTCGTTCTAGCCGGAGCGGAGAGGACCCAGTACTTC. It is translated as CASSFVLAGAERTQYF.

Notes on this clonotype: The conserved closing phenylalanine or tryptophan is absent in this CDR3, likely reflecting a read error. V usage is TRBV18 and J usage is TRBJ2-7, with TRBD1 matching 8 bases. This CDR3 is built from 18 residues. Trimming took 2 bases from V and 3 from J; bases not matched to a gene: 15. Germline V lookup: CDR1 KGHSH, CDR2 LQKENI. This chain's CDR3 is CASSPSGTGGHQFYEQYY. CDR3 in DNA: TGTGCCAGCTCACCATCCGGGACAGGAGGTCACCAATTCTACGAGCAGTACTAC.

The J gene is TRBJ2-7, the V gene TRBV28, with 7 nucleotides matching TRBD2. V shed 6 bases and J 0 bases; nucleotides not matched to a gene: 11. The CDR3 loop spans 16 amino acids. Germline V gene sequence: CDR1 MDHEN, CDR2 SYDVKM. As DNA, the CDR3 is TGTGCCAGCAGGGGCTGGTCTAGCGGATCCTCCTACGAGCAGTACTTC. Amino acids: CASRGWSSGSSYEQYF. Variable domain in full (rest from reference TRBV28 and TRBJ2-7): DVKVTQSSRYLVKRTGEKVFLECVQDMDHENMFWYRQDPGLGLRLIYFSYDVKMKEKGDIPEGYSVSREKKERFSLILESASTNQTSMYLCASRGWSSGSSYEQYFGPGTRLTVT.

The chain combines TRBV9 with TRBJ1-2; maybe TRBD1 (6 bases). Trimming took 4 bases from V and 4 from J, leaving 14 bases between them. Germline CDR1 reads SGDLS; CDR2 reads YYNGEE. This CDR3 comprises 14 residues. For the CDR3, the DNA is TGTGCCAGCAGCTTACCAGGGGCCACCTATGGCTACACCTTC. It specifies CASSLPGATYGYTF.

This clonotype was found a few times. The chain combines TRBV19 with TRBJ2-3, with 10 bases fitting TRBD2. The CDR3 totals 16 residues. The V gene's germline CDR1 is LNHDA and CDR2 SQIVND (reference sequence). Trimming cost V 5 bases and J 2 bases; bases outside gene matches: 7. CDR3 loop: CASSPRTSGYTDTQYF. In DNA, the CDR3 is TGTGCCAGTAGTCCCAGGACTAGCGGCTACACAGATACGCAGTATTTT.